Following are 10 T cell receptor beta chains from one sample sequenced in a study of T cells in Graves' hyperthyroidism and ophthalmopathy. Researchers took RNA transcripts and amplified the TCR beta CDR3 regions from them. RT-PCR in the first round (using the HTBI primer set) targeted the TCR CDR3. In TCRdb, the multiplex PCR reads were re-called with MiXCR into one record per CDR3 protein. The table shows hundreds of thousands of distinct CDR3 sequences, with roughly 14% occurring only once. The sample was blood. Receptors originate from a man younger than 30 with Graves' ophthalmopathy.

Of note for this clonotype: A much larger clone lies a single base off, so this may be a read error. No conserved phenylalanine or tryptophan is present at the end of the CDR3, so a read error is the likely explanation. The chain couples TRBV7-2 to TRBJ2-5, with D possibly being TRBD1 (6 bases). V lost 4 bases, J lost 4 bases, and 16 bases lay in between. There are 15 residues in the CDR3. From germline, CDR1 is SGHTA and CDR2 FQGNSA. In DNA, the CDR3 is TGTGCCAGCAGCTCTCGCTCAGGGGTTGGAGAGACCCAGTACTCC. Residues: CASSSRSGVGETQYS.

Ten or more counts support this clonotype. The chain uses TRBV12-3 or TRBV12-4 and TRBJ2-2; 9 nucleotides agree with TRBD1. The J segment lost 6 bases and the V segment lost 3 bases, leaving 5 bases of the junction unmatched. This CDR3 has 15 amino acids. CDR3 coding DNA: TGTGCCAGCAGTTTGTGGGACAGGGTACCCGGGGAGCTGTTTTTT. Translation gives CASSLWDRVPGELFF.

This clonotype was observed a few times. CDR3 DNA: TGTGCCAGCAGCCAAGATCACCTCTTAGGGACTCTAAGCACAGATACGCAGTATTTT. This translates into CASSQDHLLGTLSTDTQYF. The J gene is TRBJ2-3, the V gene TRBV14, with D perhaps TRBD2 (6 bases). The CDR3 contains 19 residues. V lost 0 bases and J 0 bases, leaving 19 bases between the germline ends. The germline gives CDR1 SGHDN, CDR2 FVKESK.

The CDR3 is CASSLKASGTAADTQYF. The CDR3 coding sequence is TGTGCCAGCAGCTTAAAGGCTAGCGGGACAGCGGCAGATACGCAGTATTTT. The chain has TRBV11-3 and TRBJ2-3; 9 bases fit TRBD2. The CDR3 length is 17 residues. The V gene's germline CDR1 is SGHNT and CDR2 YENEEA. V was pared by 2 bases and J by 4 bases, with 10 bases of the junction left unmatched.

This clonotype was seen many times. The chain is built from TRBV6-5 and TRBJ2-1, with D perhaps being TRBD1 or TRBD2 (5 bases each). Germline-derived CDR1 and CDR2 are MNHEY and SVGAGI. Trimming pared 2 bases from V and 6 bases from J, leaving 14 bases between. The CDR3 has 15 amino acids. CDR3 in amino acids: CASSYLGTTTNEQFF. CDR3 bases: TGTGCCAGCAGTTACCTCGGGACCACAACCAATGAGCAGTTCTTC.

Ten or more counts support this clonotype. The chain combines TRBV6-1 with TRBJ2-5; TRBD1 matches 10 bases. The CDR3 is 12 residues long. The J segment lost 13 bases and the V segment lost 6 bases, leaving 8 bases of the junction unmatched. Germline assignment: CDR1 MNHNS and CDR2 SASEGT. The CDR3 nucleotides are TGTGCCAGCAGCCATATCGGGACAGGGGCGTACTTC. Translating it yields CASSHIGTGAYF.

The chain joins TRBV19 to TRBJ2-7; TRBD1 or TRBD2 may be the D gene (5 bases each). The CDR3 sequence is 14 residues long. Per germline, CDR1 LNHDA and CDR2 SQIVND (reference sequence). Trimming cost V 3 bases and J 7 bases, with 16 bases left between them. CDR3 in DNA: TGTGCCAGTAGTATTGTCCCCCAGGGCGGGGAGCAGTACTTC. Its translation is CASSIVPQGGEQYF.

This clonotype has at least ten counts. V is TRBV18 and J is TRBJ2-1; tentatively, D is TRBD1 or TRBD2 (5 bases each). Germline V lookup: CDR1 KGHSH, CDR2 LQKENI. Between the trimmed V and J ends, which lost 3 bases and 6 bases, there was a span of 12 bases. The length of the CDR3 is 14 residues. The CDR3 DNA sequence: TGTGCCAGCTCACCGCAACAGGCGGGCAATGAGCAGTTCTTC. It translates to CASSPQQAGNEQFF.

This clonotype has just a few counts. The V gene is TRBV6-2 or TRBV6-3, the J gene TRBJ2-6; D not resolved. V was pared by 2 bases and J by 2 bases, with 4 bases between. The CDR3 length is 14 residues. CDR1 is MNHEY, CDR2 SVGEGT, per germline. The CDR3 protein is CASSYAPGANVLTF. CDR3 coding DNA: TGTGCCAGCAGTTACGCCCCTGGGGCCAACGTCCTGACTTTC.

This clonotype appeared many times. This chain connects TRBV12-3 or TRBV12-4 to TRBJ1-5; 7 nucleotides align to TRBD1. This CDR3 region has 14 residues. V trimming: 8 bases; J trimming: 3 bases; junction bases outside the gene matches: 7. CDR3 DNA: TGTGCCAGCTGTAAGGGACAGCTCAATCAGCCCCAGCATTTT. Encoded protein: CASCKGQLNQPQHF.